This T cell receptor beta chain was recorded in a study of vaccination effects on CD4 cells after COVID-19. This clone was seen once. What it binds is not known. V lost 5 bases, J lost 0 bases, and 13 bases lay in between. The germline CDR1 and CDR2 sequences are ENHRY and SYGVKD. The CDR3 has 15 amino acids. Following a 10-day culture, CD4+ T cells were purified. The data were produced by immunoSEQ multiplex PCR, yet TCRdb's version contains in-frame clones alone and is incomplete. The sample yields under 40,000 clones, 82% seen once. This sequence originates from a human donor who received a COVID-19 vaccine. This sample comprised CD4+ T cells from PBMCs cultured without peptide, obtained before COVID-19 vaccination. V and J are TRBV10-3 and TRBJ1-1, with D perhaps TRBD1 (6 bases). The CDR3 DNA reads as TGTGCCATCAGTCCCGCACAGGGATTGAACACTGAAGCTTTCTTT. It is translated as CAISPAQGLNTEAFF.